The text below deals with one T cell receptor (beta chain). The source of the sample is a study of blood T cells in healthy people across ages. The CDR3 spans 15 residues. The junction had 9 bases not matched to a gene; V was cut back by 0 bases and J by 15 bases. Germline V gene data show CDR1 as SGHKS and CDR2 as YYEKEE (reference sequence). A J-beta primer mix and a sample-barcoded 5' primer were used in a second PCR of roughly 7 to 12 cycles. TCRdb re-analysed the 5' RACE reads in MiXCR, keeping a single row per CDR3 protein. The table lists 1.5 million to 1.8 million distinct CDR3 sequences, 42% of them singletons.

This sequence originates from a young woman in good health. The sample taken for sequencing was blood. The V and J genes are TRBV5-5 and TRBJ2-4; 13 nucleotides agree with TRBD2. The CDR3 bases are TGTGCCAGCAGCTTGGAGGGACTAGCGGGGATTGTTGGGTACTTC. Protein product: CASSLEGLAGIVGYF. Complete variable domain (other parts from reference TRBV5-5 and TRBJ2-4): DAGVTQSPTHLIKTRGQQVTLRCSPISGHKSVSWYQQVLGQGPQFIFQYYEKEERGRGNFPDRFSARQFPNYSSELNVNALLLGDSALYLCASSLEGLAGIVGYFGAGTRLSVL.